This T cell receptor beta chain was profiled in a study of beta chain features in type 1 diabetes. Overall study results and limits: No resolution was reached here on whether HLA type influences TCRB rearrangement. PCR might favor shorter templates, but any such skew would affect patients and controls equally.

The sequenced template was cDNA made from the entire isolated RNA. Using immunoSEQ multiplex PCR, the repertoire was profiled, and TCRdb retains in-frame clones only, with some absent. The sample gives about 900,000 clones, 15% to 20% of which show up once; around 0.02% is in the top ten. The V end lost 4 bases, the J end lost 2 bases, and 13 bases lay between the germline ends. This CDR3 comprises 15 residues. Germline CDR1 and CDR2: ENHRY and SYGVKD. This clone was seen a few times. Its antigen is not known. The gene calls are TRBV10-3 and TRBJ2-3; TRBD2 is a possible D gene (6 bases). This TCR was sampled from a young woman in good health. Specimen: naive CD4+ T cells from blood. CDR3 bases: TGTGCCATCAGTGTTGGTAGCGGCACCACAGATACGCAGTATTTT. Translated: CAISVGSGTTDTQYF.